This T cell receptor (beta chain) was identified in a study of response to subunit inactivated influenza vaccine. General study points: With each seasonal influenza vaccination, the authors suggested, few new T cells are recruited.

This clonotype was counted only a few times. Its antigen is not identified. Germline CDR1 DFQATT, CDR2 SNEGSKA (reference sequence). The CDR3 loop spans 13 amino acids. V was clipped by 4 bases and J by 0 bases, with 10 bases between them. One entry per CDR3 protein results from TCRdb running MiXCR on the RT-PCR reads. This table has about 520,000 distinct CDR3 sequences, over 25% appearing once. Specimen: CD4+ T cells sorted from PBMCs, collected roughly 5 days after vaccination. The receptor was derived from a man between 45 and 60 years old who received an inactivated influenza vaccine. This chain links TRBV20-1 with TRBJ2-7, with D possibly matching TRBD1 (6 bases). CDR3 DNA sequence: TGCAGTGCTACAGGGGTTGCCTCCTACGAGCAGTACTTC. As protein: CSATGVASYEQYF.